These T cell receptor beta chains were read from a single sample in a study of T cell responses to AZD1222 COVID-19 vaccine. Measured with immunoSEQ multiplex PCR; TCRdb has only the in-frame clones, and not every one. In the table there are approximately 110,000 clones, 84% of which are singletons. The sample here was peripheral blood, taken on day 0 of AZD1222 vaccination. These receptor sequences come from an adult in good health. The CDR3 runs from the conserved cysteine through the conserved F or W. The D gene is left open where the match is weak. Part of the rows lack a size; the others show once, few, many or a class for expanded clones.

>TRBV30|TRBJ2-1|TRBD2|.
TGTGCCTGGACGCGGTGGGGCGGGGGCTACAATGAGCAGTTCTTC
CAWTRWGGGYNEQFF
>TRBV5-5|TRBJ1-2|TRBD1|.
TGTGCCAGCAGTCTCGGACAGGGTCGTGGCTACACCTTC
CASSLGQGRGYTF
>TRBV5-4|TRBJ1-3|.|few
TGTGCCAGCGCCATAGGGGGAACTGGAAACACCATATATTTT
CASAIGGTGNTIYF
>TRBV5-6|TRBJ2-3|TRBD2|few
TGTGCCAGCAGCTTAGCGGGGGTCCGCACAGATACGCAGTATTTT
CASSLAGVRTDTQYF
>TRBV30|TRBJ1-3|.|.
TGTGCCTGGAGTGACCTCCCTATAAGCTCTGGAAACACCATATATTTT
CAWSDLPISSGNTIYF
>TRBV24-1|TRBJ2-1|.|.
TGTGCCACCAGCGGGGGCGCCAAGAATGAGCAGTTCTTC
CATSGGAKNEQFF
>TRBV5-1|TRBJ2-3|.|.
TGCGCCAGCAGCCTCGGGACTGCCTCTAGCACAGATACGCAGTATTTT
CASSLGTASSTDTQYF
>TRBV27|TRBJ2-4|.|.
TGTGCCAGCAGTTTCGGGGGAATTGAAAACATTCAGTACTTC
CASSFGGIENIQYF
>TRBV6-1|TRBJ1-4|.|.
TGTGCCAGCAGTGATGGGTCAACTAATGAAAAACTGTTTTTT
CASSDGSTNEKLFF
>TRBV9|TRBJ2-1|.|.
TGTGCCAGCGCTTCCCACAATGAGCAGTTCTTC
CASASHNEQFF
>TRBV5-4|TRBJ2-3|.|.
TGTGCCAGCAGCGTGGACACAGATACGCAGTATTTT
CASSVDTDTQYF
>TRBV4-1|TRBJ1-4|.|.
TGCGCCAGCAGCCAAGCGGTCCGGGAAAAACTGTTTTTT
CASSQAVREKLFF
>TRBV5-4|TRBJ2-3|.|.
TGTGCCAGCAGCTTGGGGTGGGGGGGCAACACAGATACGCAGTATTTT
CASSLGWGGNTDTQYF
>TRBV11-2|TRBJ1-3|.|few
TGTGCCAGCAGCTTTAGAGGGCTCATGGGAAACACCATATATTTT
CASSFRGLMGNTIYF
>TRBV5-4|TRBJ2-1|TRBD1|.
TGTGCCAGCAGCCCCGGACAGGGATCCTACAATGAGCAGTTCTTC
CASSPGQGSYNEQFF
>TRBV11-1|TRBJ2-7|.|.
TGTGCCAGCAACCAACAGGGAGCGACGGGTGTGTACGAGCAGTACTTC
CASNQQGATGVYEQYF
>TRBV2|TRBJ2-5|TRBD1|.
TGTGCCAGCAGTGAGCCCGACAGGGAGTACTTC
CASSEPDREYF
>TRBV27|TRBJ1-5|.|.
TGTGCCAGCAGTCCATCCTCAGGGGTTGGACAGCCCCAGCATTTT
CASSPSSGVGQPQHF
>TRBV5-1|TRBJ1-4|.|.
TGCGCCAGCAGCTTGAGACAGCCTAATGAAAAACTGTTTTTT
CASSLRQPNEKLFF
>TRBV14|TRBJ2-5|.|.
TGTGCCAGCAGCCGACAGTGGCAAGAGACCCAGTACTTC
CASSRQWQETQYF
>TRBV28|TRBJ2-7|.|.
TGTGCCAGCAGAGCTCCATCCAGTTCCTACGAGCAGTACTTC
CASRAPSSSYEQYF
>TRBV19|TRBJ1-5|.|once
TGTGCCAGTAGTATCAGGGTAAATCAGCCCCAGCATTTT
CASSIRVNQPQHF
>TRBV6-6|TRBJ2-7|.|few
TGTGCCAGCAGGGACACGACCTACGAGCAGTACTTC
CASRDTTYEQYF
>TRBV7-2|TRBJ2-5|TRBD2|.
TGTGCCAGCAGCCCCCCAGGACTAGCGGGGGGAGAGACCCAGTACTTC
CASSPPGLAGGETQYF
>TRBV28|TRBJ1-2|.|.
TGTGCCAGCAGTTTAATAACACTTGGCTACACCTTC
CASSLITLGYTF
>TRBV6-1|TRBJ2-7|TRBD2|.
TGTGCCAGCAGTGAAGTTGCGGGGGGGTTCTACGAGCAGTACTTC
CASSEVAGGFYEQYF
>TRBV28|TRBJ1-1|.|once
TGTGCCAGCAGTTTACATCGCGACACTGAAGCTTTCTTT
CASSLHRDTEAFF
>TRBV12-5|TRBJ2-1|.|.
TGTGCTAGTGGACTGGGGTCCTACAATGAGCAGTTCTTC
CASGLGSYNEQFF
>TRBV27|TRBJ2-5|.|once
TGTGCCAGCAGTTTAAGTAGGCCCAAGGGGTCCCAGTACTTC
CASSLSRPKGSQYF
>TRBV9|TRBJ1-4|TRBD1|.
TGTGCCAGCAGCGTAGAAACCGACAGGGAACGGTTTAGTGAAAAACTGTTTTTT
CASSVETDRERFSEKLFF
>TRBV5-1|TRBJ1-6|.|.
TGCGCCAGCAGCAGGCGGACAAATTCACCCCTCCACTTT
CASSRRTNSPLHF
>TRBV2|TRBJ1-2|TRBD1|.
TGTGCCAGCAGTCCCCGGGGACAGGGTGAATACACCTTC
CASSPRGQGEYTF
>TRBV27|TRBJ1-1|.|.
TGTGCCAGCAGTTTATCGGGGGCCGCTGAAGCTTTCTTT
CASSLSGAAEAFF
>TRBV28|TRBJ2-7|.|.
TGTGCCAGCGGTCAGGACCTCTCCTACGAGCAGTACTTC
CASGQDLSYEQYF
>TRBV11-2|TRBJ1-1|.|.
TGTGCCAGCAGCTTCGGCATGACTGAAGCTTTCTTT
CASSFGMTEAFF
>TRBV7-2|TRBJ2-5|.|.
TGTGCCAGCAGCTTAGCGTATCGGGAGACCCAGTACTTC
CASSLAYRETQYF
>TRBV4-2|TRBJ1-2|.|.
TGTGCCAGCAGCCAAGATGGACGGTCTAACACCTTC
CASSQDGRSNTF
>TRBV3-1/TRBV3-2|TRBJ2-7|.|.
TGTGCCAGCAGCCCCTCAGGACCCACTACGGAGCAGTACTTC
CASSPSGPTTEQYF
>TRBV7-6|TRBJ2-3|TRBD2|few
TGTGCCAGCAGCCAAAGCGGGATTCCCACAGATACGCAGTATTTT
CASSQSGIPTDTQYF